A single sample is the source of the 28 T cell receptor beta chains below, sequenced in a study of OX40 agonist ivuxolimab in advanced cancers. Profiling relied on immunoSEQ multiplex PCR, and the TCRdb table lists in-frame clones only, not all of them. The sample holds about 48,000 clones; more than 75% are singletons and the top ten take 9.9%. This specimen consisted of CD4+ or CD8+ T cells sorted from blood, obtained in a trial of the OX40 agonist ivuxolimab. Receptors originate from an adult with an advanced solid tumor such as melanoma, head and neck, liver or kidney cancer.

The DNA for the CDR3 is TGTGCCAGCAGCCGGGAGCGGGAGATAGAGACCCAGTACTTC. Protein sequence: CASSREREIETQYF. The rearrangement links TRBV4-2 to TRBJ2-5; 8 bases fit TRBD2. J was trimmed by 4 bases and V by 4 bases; bases with no gene match: 5. The CDR3 covers 14 residues. Germline loops: CDR1 LGHNA, CDR2 YNFKEQ.

This rearrangement joins TRBV5-4 to TRBJ2-7; unclear D gene. The CDR3 sequence is 13 residues long. CDR1 and CDR2 (germline): SGHNT, YYREEE (reference sequence). Trimming removed 4 bases at V and 4 bases at J, with 12 bases between. The CDR3: CASSAAPVYEQYF. CDR3 bases: TGTGCCAGCAGCGCCGCCCCCGTATACGAGCAGTACTTC.

The V gene is TRBV2, the J gene TRBJ2-2; a possible D gene is TRBD1 (6 bases). The CDR3 is 13 amino acids. Germline V gives CDR1 SNHLY, CDR2 FYNNEI. The V end lost 4 bases, the J end lost 6 bases, and 9 bases lay between the germline ends. CDR3 nucleotides: TGTGCCAGCAGTGTGGCAGGGGCCGGGGAGCTGTTTTTT. Translated: CASSVAGAGELFF.

The chain carries TRBV2 and TRBJ1-4; no reliable D call. CDR1 and CDR2 (germline): SNHLY, FYNNEI. Between the trimmed V and J ends, which lost 2 bases and 7 bases, there was a span of 8 bases. The CDR3 length is 13 residues. CDR3 sequence (DNA): TGTGCCAGCAGTGAAAGGCGGCGTGAAAAACTGTTTTTT. This gives the protein CASSERRREKLFF.

This clone was counted a few times. The chain employs TRBV2 and TRBJ1-5, with D maybe TRBD1 (5 bases). The CDR3 has 13 residues. The V gene lost 7 bases and the J gene lost 7 bases, with 14 bases spanning the gap. Germline V gene data show CDR1 as SNHLY and CDR2 as FYNNEI. Here the CDR3 reads CASNLGEGQPQHF. For the CDR3, the DNA is TGTGCCAGCAATTTAGGGGAAGGACAGCCCCAGCATTTT.

The chain has TRBV7-2 and TRBJ1-1; 11 nucleotides align to TRBD1. This CDR3 spans 16 amino acids. With V trimmed by 2 bases and J by 11 bases, 13 bases remained unmatched. Germline CDR1 and CDR2: SGHTA and FQGNSA. The CDR3 DNA is TGTGCCAGCAGCTTATTTCCGGGACAGGGGGGTTCAGTGGCTTTCTTT. It encodes CASSLFPGQGGSVAFF. The full variable domain, its missing parts supplied by reference TRBV7-2 and TRBJ1-1, is GAGVSQSPSNKVTEKGKDVELRCDPISGHTALYWYRQSLGQGLEFLIYFQGNSAPDKSGLPSDRFSAERTGGSVSTLTIQRTQQEDSAVYLCASSLFPGQGGSVAFFGQGTRLTVV.

The V gene is TRBV13, the J gene TRBJ2-3; maybe TRBD2 (6 bases). V was cut by 6 bases and J by 6 bases, with 19 bases left in between. This CDR3 has 15 residues. The germline gives CDR1 PRHDT, CDR2 FYEKMQ (reference sequence). In nucleotides, the CDR3 is TGTGCCAGCAGTAAGCTCACGGGAGTTGGCGATACGCAGTATTTT. The encoded protein is CASSKLTGVGDTQYF.

CDR3 sequence reads: CASSYGRDTGTQYF. Here the CDR3 DNA reads TGTGCCAGCAGTTACGGCAGGGACACGGGTACGCAGTATTTT. The chain recombines TRBV28 with TRBJ2-3, with D possibly TRBD1 on 6 matching bases. The CDR3 is 14 residues long. The V end was cut by 4 bases, the J end by 8 bases, with 16 bases between. From germline, CDR1 is MDHEN and CDR2 SYDVKM.

This clone was picked up one time. The V gene is TRBV29-1, the J gene TRBJ2-7; the match to TRBD2 covers 7 bases. V dropped 4 bases and J dropped 3; count of bases not matched to a gene: 6. The CDR3 totals 13 residues. Germline V gene data show CDR1 as SQVTM and CDR2 as ANQGSEA. Here the CDR3 reads CSVVSAGNYEQYF. The CDR3 nucleotides read TGCAGCGTTGTATCAGCGGGAAACTACGAGCAGTACTTC.

V and J are TRBV27 and TRBJ1-2, with D possibly being TRBD1 (6 bases). Germline CDR1 reads MNHEY; CDR2 reads SMNVEV (reference sequence). The CDR3 is 15 amino acids. Trimming left V 5 bases short and J 4 bases short, with 17 bases between. The CDR3 loop is CASSEWGQAPYGYTF. For the CDR3, the DNA is TGTGCCAGCAGTGAATGGGGGCAGGCGCCCTATGGCTACACCTTC.

The J gene is TRBJ2-2, the V gene TRBV2; D is undetermined. Germline assignment: CDR1 SNHLY and CDR2 FYNNEI. V was trimmed by 6 bases and J by 1 base, leaving 6 bases between them. The CDR3 runs to 13 residues. DNA of the CDR3: TGTGCCAGCAGCTACGGGAACACCGGGGAGCTGTTTTTT. This sequence encodes CASSYGNTGELFF.

The chain employs TRBV2 and TRBJ2-7; D remains unclear. The germline CDR1 and CDR2 sequences are SNHLY and FYNNEI. This CDR3 region has 14 residues. Trimming cost V 8 bases and J 7 bases, with 21 bases left between them. This chain's CDR3 is CASCPWKVVMEQYF. The CDR3 DNA sequence: TGTGCCAGCTGTCCATGGAAGGTAGTTATGGAGCAGTACTTC.

This clone has just one count. The CDR3 DNA follows: TGTGCCAGTAGTATCATCGGGTTGGGAAGAAAAACTGAAGCTTTCTTT. This encodes CASSIIGLGRKTEAFF. The chain links TRBV19 to TRBJ1-1; D unclear. The CDR3 has 16 amino acids. In germline, CDR1 is LNHDA, CDR2 SQIVND (reference sequence). V was cut by 3 bases and J by 5 bases, with 19 bases left in between.

The chain is built from TRBV5-1 and TRBJ2-1; the match to TRBD2 covers 7 bases. This CDR3 has 13 residues. V gave up 7 bases and J gave up 2 bases; unmatched junction bases: 3. Germline CDR1 SGHRS, CDR2 YFSETQ. The chain's CDR3 is CASGGVAYNEQFF. For the CDR3, the DNA is TGCGCCAGCGGGGGGGTGGCCTACAATGAGCAGTTCTTC.

V and J are TRBV23-1 and TRBJ2-5; 10 bases align to TRBD1. TRBV23-1 is annotated as an ORF whose role is uncertain. CDR3 length equals 19 residues. V shed 1 base and J 0 bases; nucleotides not matched to a gene: 11. Here the CDR3 DNA reads TGCGCCAGCAGTCAATTAGAATCGGACAGGGGGGTGTACCAAGAGACCCAGTACTTC. It specifies CASSQLESDRGVYQETQYF.

CDR3 protein: CSVGEGDTEAFF. The DNA of the CDR3 is TGCAGCGTTGGGGAAGGGGACACTGAAGCTTTCTTT. The chain carries TRBV29-1 and TRBJ1-1; tentative D call: TRBD1 (5 bases). CDR3 length equals 12 residues. V was shortened by 4 bases and J by 3 bases, with 9 bases between the two germline ends. Germline assignment: CDR1 SQVTM and CDR2 ANQGSEA.

This clone appeared a few times. Relative to the germline gene, one junction end is altered; a read error may explain this. V usage is TRBV7-8 and J usage is TRBJ2-5; no definite D call. This CDR3 has 13 residues. Germline V gene lookup returns CDR1 SGHVS and CDR2 FQNEAQ. The CDR3 bases are TGTGCCAGCAGCTTAACTGCTCGAGAGATCCAGTACTTC. This codes for CASSLTAREIQYF.

This clone occurred once. The gene calls are TRBV11-3 and TRBJ2-3; TRBD1 matches at 7 bases. This CDR3 is 16 amino acids long. V shed 3 bases and J 4 bases; nucleotides not matched to a gene: 10. Germline V gene sequence: CDR1 SGHNT, CDR2 YENEEA. Here the CDR3 reads CASSLGLDRMADTQYF. The DNA of the CDR3 is TGTGCCAGCAGCTTGGGATTGGACAGGATGGCAGATACGCAGTATTTT.

The chain recombines TRBV14 with TRBJ2-1, with D maybe TRBD2 (5 bases). The CDR3 loop spans 12 amino acids. V lost 0 bases, J lost 12 bases, and 9 bases lay in between. CDR1 is SGHDN, CDR2 FVKESK, per germline. CDR3 nucleotide sequence: TGTGCCAGCAGCCAAGAACTAGGGCCGCAGTTCTTC. Translated, it gives CASSQELGPQFF.

The V call is TRBV18, the J call TRBJ2-1; 9 bases line up with TRBD2. V shed 6 bases, J shed 7 bases, and the junction held 10 bases outside the gene matches. Per germline, CDR1 KGHSH and CDR2 LQKENI. This CDR3 region has 15 residues. The CDR3: CASSPSSGVQNEQFF. As DNA, the CDR3 is TGTGCCAGCTCCCCCTCTAGCGGGGTTCAGAATGAGCAGTTCTTC.

This chain uses TRBV7-9 with TRBJ1-1, with D unresolved. CDR3 length: 13 amino acids. CDR1 and CDR2 (germline): SEHNR, FQNEAQ (reference sequence). Trimming took 1 base from V and 7 from J, leaving 10 bases between them. The DNA for the CDR3 is TGTGCCAGCAGCTTAGTAGCGGCCAGTGAAGCTTTCTTT. Translating gives CASSLVAASEAFF.

The rearrangement uses TRBV7-8 and TRBJ2-3, with D perhaps matching TRBD2 (7 bases). V shed 6 bases and J shed 2 bases, with 24 bases lying between them. This CDR3 comprises 18 residues. Germline V lookup: CDR1 SGHVS, CDR2 FQNEAQ. In DNA form, the CDR3 reads TGTGCCAGCAGAGATAGGGGGGGAGTTAGCGGGTTCACAGATACGCAGTATTTT. Translating gives CASRDRGGVSGFTDTQYF.

The V call is TRBV5-4, the J call TRBJ2-7; D is unresolved. V lost 0 bases and J lost 6, with 7 bases in between. Germline V gives CDR1 SGHNT, CDR2 YYREEE (reference sequence). This CDR3 is built from 12 residues. The CDR3 here is CASSLELREQYF. CDR3 nucleotide sequence: TGTGCCAGCAGCTTGGAGCTCCGCGAGCAGTACTTC.

This clone came up a few times. V is TRBV7-9 and J is TRBJ2-2; D uncertain. Germline CDR1 SEHNR, CDR2 FQNEAQ (reference sequence). The CDR3 contains 13 residues. V was clipped by 1 base and J by 5 bases, with 5 bases between them. The CDR3 bases are TGTGCCAGCAGCTTAGAGACTACCGGGGAGCTGTTTTTT. This translates into CASSLETTGELFF.

V and J are TRBV5-1 and TRBJ1-3; D is unclear. This CDR3 spans 14 amino acids. The germline CDR1 and CDR2 sequences are SGHRS and YFSETQ. Between the trimmed V and J ends, which lost 0 bases and 0 bases, there was a span of 4 bases. CDR3 protein: CASSLDGSGNTIYF. The CDR3 region has the DNA TGCGCCAGCAGCTTGGATGGCTCTGGAAACACCATATATTTT.

A word on this clone: Other DNA variants within this sample encode the same CDR3. This chain uses TRBV18 with TRBJ1-2; D is perhaps TRBD1 (5 bases). Trimming took off 4 bases at V and 3 bases at J, with 15 bases between the two ends. CDR1 and CDR2 (germline): KGHSH, LQKENI. The CDR3 extends over 15 amino acids. The CDR3 DNA reads as TGTGCCAGCTCACGGGGCCGAGGGTCTGACTATGGCTACACCTTC. Amino acids: CASSRGRGSDYGYTF.

This clone was seen once. The chain recombines TRBV7-8 with TRBJ2-1, with 13 bases identical to TRBD2. Germline V gene lookup returns CDR1 SGHVS and CDR2 FQNEAQ. The CDR3 spans 17 residues. Losses at the gene ends were 5 bases for V and 4 bases for J; bases not matched to a gene: 8. The CDR3 reads CASSPWTSGSGYNEQFF. The CDR3 DNA follows: TGTGCCAGCAGCCCTTGGACTAGCGGGAGTGGGTACAATGAGCAGTTCTTC.

The chain recombines TRBV7-9 with TRBJ2-4, with D unclear. The CDR3 runs 16 residues. The V gene lost 5 bases and the J gene lost 0 bases, with 14 bases spanning the gap. Germline CDR1 and CDR2: SEHNR and FQNEAQ (reference sequence). CDR3 loop: CASSHGRTVAKNIQYF. CDR3 in DNA: TGTGCCAGCAGCCATGGCAGGACCGTAGCCAAAAACATTCAGTACTTC. Full variable domain (missing parts from reference TRBV7-9 and TRBJ2-4): DTGVSQNPRHKITKRGQNVTFRCDPISEHNRLYWYRQTLGQGPEFLTYFQNEAQLEKSRLLSDRFSAERPKGSFSTLEIQRTEQGDSAMYLCASSHGRTVAKNIQYFGAGTRLSVL.